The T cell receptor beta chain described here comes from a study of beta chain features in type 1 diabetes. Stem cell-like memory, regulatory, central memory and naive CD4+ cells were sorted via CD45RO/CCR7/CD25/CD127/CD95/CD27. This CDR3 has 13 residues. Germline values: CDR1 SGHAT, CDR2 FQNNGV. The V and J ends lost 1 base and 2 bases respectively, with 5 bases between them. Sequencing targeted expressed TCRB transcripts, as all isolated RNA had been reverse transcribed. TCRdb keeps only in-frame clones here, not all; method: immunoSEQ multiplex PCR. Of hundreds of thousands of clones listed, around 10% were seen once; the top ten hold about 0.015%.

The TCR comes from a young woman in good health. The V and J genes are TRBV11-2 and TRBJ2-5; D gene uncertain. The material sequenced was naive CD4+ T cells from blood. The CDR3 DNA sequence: TGTGCCAGCAGCTTAGTAGCACAAGAGACCCAGTACTTC. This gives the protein CASSLVAQETQYF.